The 20 T cell receptor beta chains below all came from one sample that was sequenced in a study of CD8 T cells in Susac syndrome. Roughly 0.45 to 1 ug RNA was reverse transcribed with random hexamers. MiXCR was run by TCRdb on the immunoSEQ multiplex PCR reads, yielding one entry per CDR3 protein. Of some 240,000 distinct CDR3 sequences listed, about 95% are singletons. The source material was CD4+ T cells from PBMCs. Every receptor here comes from a human donor with Susac syndrome.

The chain recombines TRBV25-1 with TRBJ2-1; D unclear. V was clipped by 5 bases and J by 8 bases, with 16 bases between them. CDR1 is MGHDK and CDR2 is SYGVNS in the germline V gene. The CDR3 contains 14 residues. The CDR3 loop is CASSPPNWVYEQFF. The CDR3 DNA follows: TGTGCCAGCAGTCCCCCAAACTGGGTCTATGAGCAGTTCTTC.

CDR3 loop: CASKQTHGFTGELFF. CDR3 coding DNA: TGTGCCAGCAAACAGACCCACGGATTCACCGGGGAGCTGTTTTTT. The chain joins TRBV13 to TRBJ2-2; no definite D call. Germline V lookup: CDR1 PRHDT, CDR2 FYEKMQ (reference sequence). The V gene lost 7 bases and the J gene lost 4 bases, with 16 bases spanning the gap. The CDR3 has 15 residues. The full variable domain, with the rest looked up from reference TRBV13 and TRBJ2-2, is AAGVIQSPRHLIKEKRETATLKCYPIPRHDTVYWYQQGPGQDPQFLISFYEKMQSDKGSIPDRFSAQQFSDYHSELNMSSLELGDSALYFCASKQTHGFTGELFFGEGSRLTVL.

The CDR3 nucleotides read TGTGCCAGCAGTCGAGGACTAGATAGGGAGACCCAGTACTTC. This gives the protein CASSRGLDRETQYF. V is TRBV6-1 and J is TRBJ2-5; 7 bases are shared with TRBD2. Germline assignment: CDR1 MNHNS and CDR2 SASEGT. The trim removed 5 bases at V and 5 bases at J, leaving 8 bases unmatched. The CDR3 loop spans 14 amino acids.

The V and J genes are TRBV29-1 and TRBJ2-1; 9 positions match TRBD2. This CDR3 region has 13 residues. CDR1 is SQVTM, CDR2 ANQGSEA, per germline. V shed 7 bases, J shed 4 bases, and the junction held 5 bases outside the gene matches. CDR3 loop: CSGGTSIYNEQFF. The CDR3 DNA reads TGCAGCGGCGGGACTAGCATTTACAATGAGCAGTTCTTC.

The chain recombines TRBV29-1 with TRBJ2-3, with D tentatively TRBD2 (5 bases). Germline V CDR1 and CDR2: SQVTM, ANQGSEA. The CDR3 runs 13 residues. Trimming pared 7 bases from V and 7 bases from J, leaving 18 bases between. The CDR3 loop is CSAELDTSNTQYF. In DNA, the CDR3 is TGCAGCGCCGAACTAGATACATCTAATACGCAGTATTTT.

This chain connects TRBV30 to TRBJ2-4; D is undetermined. Germline values: CDR1 GTSNPN, CDR2 SVGIG (reference sequence). The CDR3 length is 12 residues. Trimming shortened V by 0 bases and J by 13 bases, and 13 bases separated the two germline ends. In DNA, the CDR3 is TGTGCCTGGAGTGTTATGGGTGAATCCCAGTACTTC. This codes for CAWSVMGESQYF.

The chain recombines TRBV30 with TRBJ1-1, with TRBD1 matching 7 bases. Germline V CDR1 and CDR2: GTSNPN, SVGIG (reference sequence). V shed 5 bases, J shed 0 bases, and the junction held 3 bases outside the gene matches. The CDR3 runs 13 residues. The CDR3 coding sequence is TGTGCCTGGGACAGGGCCCTGAACACTGAAGCTTTCTTT. This sequence encodes CAWDRALNTEAFF.

CDR3 DNA: TGTGCCTGGAGTCTTGGGCCCTACGAGCAGTACTTC. This codes for CAWSLGPYEQYF. This sequence joins TRBV30 and TRBJ2-7, with D uncertain. Trimming stripped 2 bases from V and 2 bases from J, with 7 bases between. In germline, CDR1 is GTSNPN, CDR2 SVGIG (reference sequence). The CDR3 runs to 12 residues.

The chain employs TRBV12-3 or TRBV12-4 and TRBJ1-1; no definite D call. The V end lost 5 bases, the J end lost 11 bases, and 9 bases lay between the germline ends. CDR3 size: 10 residues. The CDR3 is CASSRGRAFF. CDR3 in DNA: TGTGCCAGCAGTCGAGGAAGGGCTTTCTTT.

The chain carries TRBV5-1 and TRBJ2-5, with D maybe TRBD1 (6 bases). V lost 4 bases and J 4 bases, leaving 17 bases between the germline ends. Germline CDR1 reads SGHRS; CDR2 reads YFSETQ. CDR3 length: 15 residues. The CDR3 sequence is CASSHQLGAGETQYF. The CDR3 DNA reads TGCGCCAGCAGCCACCAATTGGGGGCCGGAGAGACCCAGTACTTC. The full variable domain, with the rest looked up from reference TRBV5-1 and TRBJ2-5, is KAGVTQTPRYLIKTRGQQVTLSCSPISGHRSVSWYQQTPGQGLQFLFEYFSETQRNKGNFPGRFSGRQFSNSRSEMNVSTLELGDSALYLCASSHQLGAGETQYFGPGTRLLVL.

This clonotype was recorded only once. This rearrangement joins TRBV4-2 to TRBJ2-1; the match to TRBD2 covers 7 bases. CDR3 length: 15 amino acids. The germline V gene encodes CDR1 LGHNA and CDR2 YNFKEQ. Germline trimming cut 5 bases from V and 2 bases from J; bases unmatched to any gene: 6. The CDR3 here is CASSIRDYPYNEQFF. CDR3 nucleotide sequence: TGTGCCAGCAGCATACGGGACTATCCCTACAATGAGCAGTTCTTC.

This chain links TRBV7-3 with TRBJ2-3, with unresolved D. CDR3 length: 14 residues. Trimming took 0 bases from V and 2 from J, leaving 6 bases between them. Germline V CDR1 and CDR2: SGHTA, FQGTGA. The CDR3 region is CASSLTRNTDTQYF. CDR3 sequence (DNA): TGTGCCAGCAGCTTAACGAGAAACACAGATACGCAGTATTTT. Full variable domain (rest looked up from reference TRBV7-3 and TRBJ2-3): GAGVSQTPSNKVTEKGKYVELRCDPISGHTALYWYRQSLGQGPEFLIYFQGTGAADDSGLPNDRFFAVRPEGSVSTLKIQRTERGDSAVYLCASSLTRNTDTQYFGPGTRLTVL.

J is TRBJ2-1 and V is TRBV2, with TRBD2 matching over 12 bases. Germline lookup yields CDR1 SNHLY and CDR2 FYNNEI. The CDR3 is made up of 13 amino acids. The V gene end was trimmed by 6 bases and the J gene end by 6 bases; junction bases not matched to a gene: 0. The CDR3 DNA sequence: TGTGCCAGCAGGACTAGCGGGAGCAATGAGCAGTTCTTC. Translating gives CASRTSGSNEQFF.

This rearrangement joins TRBV18 to TRBJ2-4; 9 bases map to TRBD1. V dropped 4 bases and J dropped 8; count of bases not matched to a gene: 6. Germline-derived CDR1 and CDR2 are KGHSH and LQKENI. This CDR3 has 14 amino acids. The CDR3 DNA reads TGTGCCAGCTCACAGGGACAGGGAGGGGACATTCAGTACTTC. It specifies CASSQGQGGDIQYF.

The chain couples TRBV12-3 or TRBV12-4 to TRBJ2-7, with 8 bases identical to TRBD1. J gave up 6 bases and V 4 bases, and 5 bases lay outside the gene matches. The CDR3 has 13 amino acids. CDR3 residues: CASSSLTGAEQYF. The CDR3 DNA follows: TGTGCCAGCAGTTCCTTGACAGGGGCCGAGCAGTACTTC.

The rearrangement uses TRBV12-3 or TRBV12-4 and TRBJ2-7; 9 bases fit TRBD2. The CDR3 contains 15 residues. Trimming took 5 bases from V and 0 from J; bases not matched to a gene: 5. The CDR3 reads CASSISGRLSYEQYF. The CDR3 DNA sequence: TGTGCCAGCAGTATTAGCGGGAGACTCTCCTACGAGCAGTACTTC.

This clonotype showed up just a few times. CDR3 bases: TGTGCCAGCAGTCAACAGGGCGCCGGAAACACCATATATTTT. Residues: CASSQQGAGNTIYF. V usage is TRBV2 and J usage is TRBJ1-3; D may be TRBD1 (6 bases). The germline V gene has CDR1 SNHLY and CDR2 FYNNEI. The CDR3 covers 14 residues. The V gene lost 5 bases and the J gene lost 4 bases, with 12 bases spanning the gap.

The rearrangement joins TRBV19 to TRBJ2-5; 10 bases are a match to TRBD1. The CDR3 sequence is 14 residues long. Trimming cost V 6 bases and J 5 bases; bases outside gene matches: 6. CDR1 LNHDA and CDR2 SQIVND come from the germline V gene (reference sequence). CDR3 protein: CASSKDRGLETQYF. The CDR3 DNA sequence: TGTGCCAGTAGCAAAGACAGGGGGCTGGAGACCCAGTACTTC.

This chain links TRBV11-2 with TRBJ2-5; 8 positions match TRBD1. Trimming at V came to 1 base and at J to 5 bases, leaving 15 bases not matched to a gene. CDR1 and CDR2 (germline): SGHAT, FQNNGV. The CDR3 has 18 amino acids. The CDR3 bases are TGTGCCAGCAGCTTAGTTGGGCAGGGGGCGCGTTCATCCGAGACCCAGTACTTC. Translating gives CASSLVGQGARSSETQYF.

The chain recombines TRBV2 with TRBJ2-7; 8 bases line up with TRBD2. This CDR3 contains 14 residues. Trimming removed 8 bases from V and 0 bases from J; junction bases left unmatched: 6. Germline V gene sequence: CDR1 SNHLY, CDR2 FYNNEI. CDR3 region: CASSETSASYEQYF. Here the CDR3 DNA reads TGTGCCAGCTCCGAGACTAGCGCCTCCTACGAGCAGTACTTC. The complete variable domain, with remaining parts taken from reference TRBV2 and TRBJ2-7, reads EPEVTQTPSHQVTQMGQEVILRCVPISNHLYFYWYRQILGQKVEFLVSFYNNEISEKSEIFDDQFSVERPDGSNFTLKIRSTKLEDSAMYFCASSETSASYEQYFGPGTRLTVT.